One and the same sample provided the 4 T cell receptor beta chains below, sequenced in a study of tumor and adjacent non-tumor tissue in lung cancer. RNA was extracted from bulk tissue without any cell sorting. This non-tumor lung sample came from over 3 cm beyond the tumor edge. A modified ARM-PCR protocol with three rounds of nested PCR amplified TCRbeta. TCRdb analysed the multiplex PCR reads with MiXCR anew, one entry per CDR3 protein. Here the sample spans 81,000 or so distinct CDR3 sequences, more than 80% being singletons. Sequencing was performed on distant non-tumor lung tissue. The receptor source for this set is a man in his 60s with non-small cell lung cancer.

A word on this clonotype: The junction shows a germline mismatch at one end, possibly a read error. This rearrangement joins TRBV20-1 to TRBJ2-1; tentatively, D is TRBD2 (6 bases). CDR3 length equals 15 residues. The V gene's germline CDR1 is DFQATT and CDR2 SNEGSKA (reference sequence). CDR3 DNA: TGCTGTGCTCCACCGGGACTCGAAGGGTACAGTGAGCAGTTCTTC. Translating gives CCAPPGLEGYSEQFF.

In nucleotides, the CDR3 is TGCAGCTTCGCCGCCTTTGTTGATACCCAGTACTTC. Its protein is CSFAAFVDTQYF. V usage is TRBV29-1 and J usage is TRBJ2-5, with D unresolved. The CDR3 totals 12 residues. Trimming stripped 8 bases from V and 8 bases from J, with 18 bases between. Germline CDR1 and CDR2: SQVTM and ANQGSEA.

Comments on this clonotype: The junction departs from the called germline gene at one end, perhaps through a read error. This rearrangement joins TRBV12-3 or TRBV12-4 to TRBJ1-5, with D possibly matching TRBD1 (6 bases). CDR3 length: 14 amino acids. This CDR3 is CNSSLGGGGQPLHF. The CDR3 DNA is TGTAACAGCAGTTTGGGCGGGGGTGGACAGCCCCTGCATTTT.

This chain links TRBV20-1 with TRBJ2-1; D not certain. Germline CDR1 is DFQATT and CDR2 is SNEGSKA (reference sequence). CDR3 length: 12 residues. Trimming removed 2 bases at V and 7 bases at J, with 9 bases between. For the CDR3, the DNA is TGCAGTGCTAGAAGTCAGAGGAATGAGCAGTTCTTC. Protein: CSARSQRNEQFF.